The entry below describes one T cell receptor beta chain. The germline gives CDR1 LGHNT, CDR2 FRNRAP. The CDR3 has 14 amino acids. V was pared by 5 bases and J by 4 bases, with 12 bases between. The sample is drawn from a study of shared clonotypes between healthy human individuals. The table came from immunoSEQ multiplex PCR; TCRdb's copy has only in-frame clones and leaves some out. The table includes millions of clones, about 92% detected once. The rearrangement uses TRBV12-5 and TRBJ2-1, with D tentatively TRBD2 (5 bases). Sequencing was done on a sample of naive CD4+ T cells sorted from blood. The subset was: CD45RA+ positively selected. The sequence derives from a man younger than 35 in good health. This CDR3 is CASGPGRGYNEQFF. The CDR3 region has the DNA TGTGCTAGTGGTCCGGGGAGAGGGTACAATGAGCAGTTCTTC.